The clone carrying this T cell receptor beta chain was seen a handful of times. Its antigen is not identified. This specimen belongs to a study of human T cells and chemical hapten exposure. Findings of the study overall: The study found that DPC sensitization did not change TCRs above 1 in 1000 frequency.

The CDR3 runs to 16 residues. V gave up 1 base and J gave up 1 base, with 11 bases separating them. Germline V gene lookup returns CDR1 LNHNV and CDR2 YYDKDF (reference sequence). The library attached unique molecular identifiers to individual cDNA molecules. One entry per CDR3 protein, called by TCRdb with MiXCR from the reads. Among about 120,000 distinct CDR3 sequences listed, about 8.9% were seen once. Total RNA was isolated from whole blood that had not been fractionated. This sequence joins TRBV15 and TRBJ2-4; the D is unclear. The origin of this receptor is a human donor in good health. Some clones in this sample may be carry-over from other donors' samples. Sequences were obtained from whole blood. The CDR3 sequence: CATSRGNAVAKNIQYF. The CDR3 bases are TGTGCCACCAGCAGAGGAAATGCGGTCGCCAAAAACATTCAGTACTTC.